This entry lists 4 T cell receptor beta chains sequenced from one sample in a study of cytomegalovirus exposure and HLA in healthy donors. PCR was performed using 60 Vbeta and 13 Jbeta primers. TCRdb keeps only in-frame clones here, not all; method: immunoSEQ multiplex PCR. The table records about 240,000 clones, about 85% of them present only once. The sequenced material came from PBMCs. These receptors were collected from a girl aged 2 to 10 in good health and CMV-seronegative.

This rearrangement joins TRBV30 to TRBJ2-7; 9 bases are a match to TRBD2. V was clipped by 0 bases and J by 3 bases; unmatched bases: 3. Per germline, CDR1 GTSNPN and CDR2 SVGIG (reference sequence). The CDR3 length is 14 residues. The CDR3 nucleotides are TGTGCCTGGAGTGTTAGTAGCGGGAGCTACGAGCAGTACTTC. This translates into CAWSVSSGSYEQYF.

The chain employs TRBV5-1 and TRBJ1-2, with D perhaps matching TRBD1 (5 bases). The CDR3 loop spans 15 amino acids. Between the trimmed V and J ends, which lost 6 bases and 4 bases, there was a span of 19 bases. Germline V lookup: CDR1 SGHRS, CDR2 YFSETQ. CDR3 in DNA: TGCGCCAGCAAATTCTTTGCGGGGACGGGCTATGGCTACACCTTC. Translating gives CASKFFAGTGYGYTF.

This clone has more than one count but fewer than ten. The gene calls are TRBV19 and TRBJ1-1, with D perhaps TRBD1 (5 bases). The V end lost 9 bases, the J end lost 0 bases, and 11 bases lay between the germline ends. This CDR3 has 13 amino acids. The germline CDR1 and CDR2 sequences are LNHDA and SQIVND (reference sequence). The CDR3 DNA is TGTGCCAGCGGTAGGGGCATGAACACTGAAGCTTTCTTT. Amino acids: CASGRGMNTEAFF. Supplemented by reference TRBV19 and TRBJ1-1, the full variable domain reads DGGITQSPKYLFRKEGQNVTLSCEQNLNHDAMYWYRQDPGQGLRLIYYSQIVNDFQKGDIAEGYSVSREKKESFPLTVTSAQKNPTAFYLCASGRGMNTEAFFGQGTRLTVV.

This sequence joins TRBV30 and TRBJ1-4; D may be TRBD1 (5 bases). The CDR3 is made up of 14 amino acids. Germline values: CDR1 GTSNPN, CDR2 SVGIG (reference sequence). V lost 0 bases, J lost 0 bases, and 5 bases lay in between. CDR3: CAWSVQATNEKLFF. In nucleotides, the CDR3 is TGTGCCTGGAGTGTACAGGCAACTAATGAAAAACTGTTTTTT.